This T cell receptor beta chain was obtained from a study of OX40 agonist ivuxolimab in advanced cancers. Across the whole study: The dose-escalation cohort was approximately 85% male, with a mean age of around 60 years, ranging about 23 to 90. In three patients, partial responses were observed, one with hepatocellular carcinoma and two with cutaneous melanoma.

TCRdb's table, derived via immunoSEQ multiplex PCR, lists solely in-frame clones and lacks some. The table lists about 39,000 clones, roughly 90% of them singletons, with around 20% in the top ten. The CDR3 length is 16 residues. The V gene end was trimmed by 3 bases and the J gene end by 2 bases; junction bases not matched to a gene: 7. CDR1 and CDR2 from the germline V gene are LNHNV and YYDKDF (reference sequence). The chain combines TRBV15 with TRBJ2-7; TRBD2 matches at 10 bases. Here the sequenced sample was CD4+ or CD8+ T cells sorted from blood, taken in a trial of the OX40 agonist ivuxolimab. This TCR was sampled from an adult with an advanced solid tumor such as melanoma, head and neck, liver or kidney cancer. The CDR3: CATSSTSGKRTYEQYF. The CDR3 bases are TGTGCCACCAGCAGTACTAGCGGGAAACGAACCTACGAGCAGTACTTC.